The source of this T cell receptor beta chain is a study of CD8 T cells in ankylosing spondylitis. This clonotype was counted between two and nine times. Its antigen is unidentified. TCR beta libraries were made by quantitative 5'-RACE with molecular barcodes. Via MiXCR, TCRdb re-called the 5' RACE reads, giving one row per CDR3 protein. Here the sample spans hundreds of thousands of distinct CDR3 sequences, 25% to 30% being singletons. Study-level findings and limits: In ankylosing spondylitis blood, a motif of seven to nine highly homologous TCR beta variants appeared characteristic.

The sequencing input was blood, either unsorted or a sorted T cell fraction (not recorded which). The TCR originated in a male donor with ankylosing spondylitis.

This CDR3 reads CASSAGLLTTQYF. CDR3 bases: TGTGCCAGCAGTGCGGGTTTACTAACTACGCAGTATTTT. The genes are TRBV7-2 and TRBJ2-3; the D gene is possibly TRBD2 (5 bases). Germline V CDR1 and CDR2: SGHTA, FQGNSA. V dropped 6 bases and J dropped 8 bases, with 15 bases sitting between them. This CDR3 contains 13 residues.